Following are 13 T cell receptor beta chains from one sample sequenced in a study of cytomegalovirus exposure and HLA in healthy donors (dated by TCRdb to the late 2010s). The library was produced with the immunoSEQ multiplex PCR assay. A mixture of 60 forward primers for TCR Vbeta segments and 13 reverse primers for TCR Jbeta segments was used in the multiplex PCR. TCRdb mirrors the immuneACCESS table, restricted to in-frame sequences. Some clones are absent from its copies; in checked studies, under half trace to an unresolved V gene, and the reason for the others is unknown. The sample table shows under 200,000 clones, and around 80% are seen once. Around 5.7% of the sample lies in the top ten. The sequenced material came from PBMCs. These TCRs come from a man aged 35-49 years in good health and CMV-seronegative.

This clone was counted a few times. Other nucleotide sequences from this sample produce the same CDR3. The chain combines TRBV5-1 with TRBJ1-6; D remains unclear. Trimming removed 0 bases from V and 7 bases from J, with 8 bases in between. CDR3 length: 14 amino acids. The germline CDR1 and CDR2 sequences are SGHRS and YFSETQ. The CDR3 DNA is TGCGCCAGCAGCTTGGTCGGCGGGAATTCACCCCTCCACTTT. It encodes CASSLVGGNSPLHF.

The CDR3 coding sequence is TGTGCCAGCAGCGTAGGGACGGGGGGGCCCAACGAGCAGTACTTC. The encoded protein is CASSVGTGGPNEQYF. J is TRBJ2-7 and V is TRBV9, with TRBD2 matching over 8 bases. Germline V gives CDR1 SGDLS, CDR2 YYNGEE. This CDR3 has 15 amino acids. V lost 0 bases and J lost 5; bases outside the gene matches: 7.

This clone was detected only a few times. CDR3 in DNA: TGCAGCGTTGAAGCAGGGACAGGGACTGAAGCTTTCTTT. It specifies CSVEAGTGTEAFF. The chain combines TRBV29-1 with TRBJ1-1; 9 positions match TRBD1. Germline V lookup: CDR1 SQVTM, CDR2 ANQGSEA. The V segment lost 1 base and the J segment 5 bases; nucleotides outside the gene matches: 2. The CDR3 has 13 amino acids.

This chain joins TRBV6-5 and TRBJ1-1; D is undetermined. The CDR3 contains 15 residues. V was clipped by 0 bases and J by 4 bases, with 12 bases between them. Germline V CDR1 and CDR2: MNHEY, SVGAGI. The CDR3 sequence: CASSYSSGLITEAFF. The CDR3 nucleotides read TGTGCCAGCAGTTACTCTTCAGGTCTTATCACTGAAGCTTTCTTT.

The V gene is TRBV7-3, the J gene TRBJ2-1; 9 bases fit TRBD2. This CDR3 contains 15 residues. The germline V gene encodes CDR1 SGHTA and CDR2 FQGTGA. The V gene end was trimmed by 5 bases and the J gene end by 4 bases; junction bases not matched to a gene: 6. The CDR3 nucleotides are TGTGCCAGCAGCACGTCTAGCGGGAATTACAATGAGCAGTTCTTC. This sequence encodes CASSTSSGNYNEQFF.

This clone was seen a few times. This rearrangement joins TRBV4-3 to TRBJ2-3, with TRBD1 identical over 7 bases. The CDR3 is 13 amino acids. The V and J ends lost 3 bases and 4 bases, in that order; junction bases with no gene match: 1. The germline CDR1 and CDR2 sequences are LGHNA and YSLEER. The CDR3 protein is CASSHTGADTQYF. CDR3 sequence (DNA): TGCGCCAGCAGCCACACAGGGGCAGATACGCAGTATTTT.

This clone showed up just a few times. The chain is built from TRBV7-2 and TRBJ1-2; 11 bases are shared with TRBD1. The trim removed 3 bases at V and 1 base at J, leaving 1 base unmatched. This CDR3 contains 15 residues. Germline V CDR1 and CDR2: SGHTA, FQGNSA. The CDR3 bases are TGTGCCAGCAGCTTGGGACAGGGGGGTAACTATGGCTACACCTTC. Encoded protein: CASSLGQGGNYGYTF.

This clone appeared a single time. The chain combines TRBV19 with TRBJ2-1; 8 bases map to TRBD1. The V and J ends lost 6 bases and 8 bases, in that order; junction bases with no gene match: 12. The CDR3 has 15 residues. CDR1 is LNHDA, CDR2 SQIVND, per germline (reference sequence). The CDR3 here is CASRRRGQGDDEQFF. As DNA, the CDR3 is TGTGCCAGTAGAAGGAGAGGACAGGGTGATGATGAGCAGTTCTTC.

The V gene is TRBV5-1, the J gene TRBJ2-7; a possible D gene is TRBD1 (5 bases). Trimming shortened V by 5 bases and J by 6 bases, and 18 bases separated the two germline ends. This CDR3 region has 14 residues. CDR1 SGHRS and CDR2 YFSETQ come from the germline V gene. For the CDR3, the DNA is TGCGCCAGCAGGCCAACAGGAGTTAGAAGCGAGCAGTACTTC. This sequence encodes CASRPTGVRSEQYF.

This clone appeared a few times. This sequence joins TRBV7-9 and TRBJ2-5; 13 nucleotides line up with TRBD2. Unmatched junction bases numbered 7, after V lost 11 bases and J lost 1 base. The CDR3 extends over 15 amino acids. CDR1 and CDR2 from the germline V gene are SEHNR and FQNEAQ (reference sequence). The CDR3 loop reads CAGGTSGNLQETQYF. The CDR3 region has the DNA TGTGCCGGGGGGACTAGCGGGAACCTCCAAGAGACCCAGTACTTC. Full variable domain (outside the CDR3, taken from reference TRBV7-9 and TRBJ2-5): DTGVSQNPRHKITKRGQNVTFRCDPISEHNRLYWYRQTLGQGPEFLTYFQNEAQLEKSRLLSDRFSAERPKGSFSTLEIQRTEQGDSAMYLCAGGTSGNLQETQYFGPGTRLLVL.

V and J are TRBV30 and TRBJ1-1; a weak D match, TRBD1 (6 bases). The CDR3 has 14 amino acids. The germline V gene encodes CDR1 GTSNPN and CDR2 SVGIG (reference sequence). V lost 2 bases to trimming and J lost 5 bases, with 15 bases between them. The CDR3 loop reads CAWSLTGWRTEAFF. DNA for the CDR3: TGTGCCTGGAGTTTAACAGGGTGGCGGACTGAAGCTTTCTTT.

J is TRBJ2-7 and V is TRBV15, with a tentative D call TRBD2 (7 bases). Germline loops: CDR1 LNHNV, CDR2 YYDKDF (reference sequence). V lost 4 bases and J 6 bases, leaving 19 bases between the germline ends. The CDR3 is made up of 15 amino acids. The CDR3 DNA reads as TGTGCCACCAGCAAATTTGGGGGGGAGGGGGGCGAGCAGTACTTC. It is translated as CATSKFGGEGGEQYF.

In its sample, this clone was seen a few times. The gene calls are TRBV7-9 and TRBJ2-4; D not resolved. V was trimmed by 5 bases and J by 0 bases, leaving 17 bases between them. There are 17 residues in the CDR3. In germline, CDR1 is SEHNR, CDR2 FQNEAQ (reference sequence). CDR3 in DNA: TGTGCCAGCAGCCTCGACACGACACCTCGAGCCAAAAACATTCAGTACTTC. This translates into CASSLDTTPRAKNIQYF.